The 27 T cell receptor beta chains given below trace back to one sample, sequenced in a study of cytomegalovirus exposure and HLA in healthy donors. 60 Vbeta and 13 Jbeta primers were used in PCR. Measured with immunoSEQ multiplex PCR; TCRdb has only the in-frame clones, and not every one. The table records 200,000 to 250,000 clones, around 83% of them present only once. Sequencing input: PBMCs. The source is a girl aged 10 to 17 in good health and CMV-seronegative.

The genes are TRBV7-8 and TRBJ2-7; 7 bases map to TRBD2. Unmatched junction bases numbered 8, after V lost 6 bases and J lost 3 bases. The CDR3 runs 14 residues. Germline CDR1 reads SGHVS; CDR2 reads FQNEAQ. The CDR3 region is CASRTSLSGYEQYF. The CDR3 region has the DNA TGTGCCAGCAGGACTAGCCTTTCTGGCTACGAGCAGTACTTC.

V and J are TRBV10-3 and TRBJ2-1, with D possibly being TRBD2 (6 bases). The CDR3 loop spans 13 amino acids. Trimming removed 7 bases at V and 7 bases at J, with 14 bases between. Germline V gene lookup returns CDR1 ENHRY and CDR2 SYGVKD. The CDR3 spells CAIKKGEVNEQFF. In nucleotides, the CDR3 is TGTGCCATCAAAAAAGGGGAGGTGAATGAGCAGTTCTTC.

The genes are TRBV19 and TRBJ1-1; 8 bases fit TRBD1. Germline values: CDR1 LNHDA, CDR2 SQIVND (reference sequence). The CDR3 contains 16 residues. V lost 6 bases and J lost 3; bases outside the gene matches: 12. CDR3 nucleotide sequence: TGTGCCAGTAGATGGAGGGACAGGCAGGGAGACACTGAAGCTTTCTTT. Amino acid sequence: CASRWRDRQGDTEAFF.

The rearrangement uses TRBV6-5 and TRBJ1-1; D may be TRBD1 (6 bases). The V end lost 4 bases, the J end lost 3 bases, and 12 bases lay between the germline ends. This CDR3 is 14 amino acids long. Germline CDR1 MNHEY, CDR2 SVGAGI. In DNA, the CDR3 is TGTGCCAGCAGTTTAACAGGGTTCTACACTGAAGCTTTCTTT. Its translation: CASSLTGFYTEAFF.

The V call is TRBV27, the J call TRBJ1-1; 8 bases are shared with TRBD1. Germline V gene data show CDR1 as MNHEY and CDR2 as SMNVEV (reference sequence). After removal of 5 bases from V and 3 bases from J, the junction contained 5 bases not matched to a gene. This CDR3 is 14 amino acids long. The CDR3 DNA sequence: TGTGCCAGCAGTGCCCAGGGGGCTCACACTGAAGCTTTCTTT. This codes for CASSAQGAHTEAFF.

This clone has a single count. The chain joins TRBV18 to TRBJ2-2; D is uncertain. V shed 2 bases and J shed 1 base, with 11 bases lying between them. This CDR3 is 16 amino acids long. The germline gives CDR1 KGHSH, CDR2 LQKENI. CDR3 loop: CASSPMAALNTGELFF. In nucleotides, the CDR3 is TGTGCCAGCTCACCAATGGCGGCCTTGAACACCGGGGAGCTGTTTTTT.

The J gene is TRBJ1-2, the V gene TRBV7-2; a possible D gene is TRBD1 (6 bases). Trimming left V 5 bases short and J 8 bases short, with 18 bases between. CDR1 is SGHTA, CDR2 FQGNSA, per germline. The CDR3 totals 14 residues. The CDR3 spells CASSRAGAFGGYTF. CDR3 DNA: TGTGCCAGCAGCCGGGCGGGGGCGTTCGGCGGCTACACCTTC.

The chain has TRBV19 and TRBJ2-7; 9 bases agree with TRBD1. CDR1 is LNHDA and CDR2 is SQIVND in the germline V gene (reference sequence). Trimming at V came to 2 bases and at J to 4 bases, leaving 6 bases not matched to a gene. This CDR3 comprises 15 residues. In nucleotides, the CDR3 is TGTGCCAGTAGTATAAGAGGGACAGGGATGTACGAGCAGTACTTC. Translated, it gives CASSIRGTGMYEQYF.

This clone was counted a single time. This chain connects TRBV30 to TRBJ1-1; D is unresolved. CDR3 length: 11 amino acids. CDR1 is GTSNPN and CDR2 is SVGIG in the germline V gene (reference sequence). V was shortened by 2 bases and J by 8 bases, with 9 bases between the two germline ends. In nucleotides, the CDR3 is TGTGCCTGGAGTCCCAGACTCGAAGCTTTCTTT. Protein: CAWSPRLEAFF.

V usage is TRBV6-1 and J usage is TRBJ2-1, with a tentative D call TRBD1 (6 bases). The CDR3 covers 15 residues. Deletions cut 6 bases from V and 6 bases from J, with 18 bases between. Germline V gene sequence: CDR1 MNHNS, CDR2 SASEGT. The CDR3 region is CASRVQGSIPNEQFF. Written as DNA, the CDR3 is TGTGCCAGCAGAGTCCAGGGGTCGATCCCCAATGAGCAGTTCTTC.

The CDR3 region has the DNA TGTGCCAGCAGTGCGGGGAATGGCTACACCTTC. This gives the protein CASSAGNGYTF. The V gene is TRBV28, the J gene TRBJ1-2; D unresolved. The CDR3 loop spans 11 amino acids. The V end lost 5 bases, the J end lost 6 bases, and 7 bases lay between the germline ends. The germline CDR1 and CDR2 sequences are MDHEN and SYDVKM.

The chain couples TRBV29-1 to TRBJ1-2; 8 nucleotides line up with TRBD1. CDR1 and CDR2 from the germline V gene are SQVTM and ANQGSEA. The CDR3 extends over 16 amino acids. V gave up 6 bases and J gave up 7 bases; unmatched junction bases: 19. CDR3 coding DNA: TGCAGCGTGGAGAGACAGGGGTTTACCCCGGGGGTTGGCTACACCTTC. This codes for CSVERQGFTPGVGYTF.

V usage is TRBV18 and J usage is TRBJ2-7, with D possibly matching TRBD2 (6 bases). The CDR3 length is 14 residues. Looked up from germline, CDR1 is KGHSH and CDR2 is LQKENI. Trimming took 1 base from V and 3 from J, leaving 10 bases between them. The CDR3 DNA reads TGTGCCAGCTCACCACTCCCGGAGGGCTACGAGCAGTACTTC. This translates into CASSPLPEGYEQYF.

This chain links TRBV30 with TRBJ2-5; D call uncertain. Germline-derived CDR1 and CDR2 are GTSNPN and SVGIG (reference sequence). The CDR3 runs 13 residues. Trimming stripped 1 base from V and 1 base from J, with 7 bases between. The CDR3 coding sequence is TGTGCCTGGAGTGGAACGGTCCAAGAGACCCAGTACTTC. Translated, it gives CAWSGTVQETQYF.

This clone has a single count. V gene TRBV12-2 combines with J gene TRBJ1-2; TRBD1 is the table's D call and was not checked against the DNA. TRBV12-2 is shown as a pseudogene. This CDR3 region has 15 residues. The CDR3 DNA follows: TGTGCAAGTCGCTTTCCGGGACAGGTGAACTATGGCTACACCTTC. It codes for CASRFPGQVNYGYTF.

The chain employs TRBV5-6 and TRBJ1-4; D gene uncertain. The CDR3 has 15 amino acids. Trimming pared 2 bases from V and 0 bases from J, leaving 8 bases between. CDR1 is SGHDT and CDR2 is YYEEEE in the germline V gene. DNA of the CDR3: TGTGCCAGCAGCTTACTCGGGTCAACTAATGAAAAACTGTTTTTT. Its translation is CASSLLGSTNEKLFF.

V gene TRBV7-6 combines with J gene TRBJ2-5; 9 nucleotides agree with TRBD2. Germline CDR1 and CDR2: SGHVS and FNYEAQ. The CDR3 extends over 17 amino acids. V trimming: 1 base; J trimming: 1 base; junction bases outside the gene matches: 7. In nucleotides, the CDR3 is TGTGCCAGCAGCTTAGTGCGGGGGGGCTCTGGCCAAGAGACCCAGTACTTC. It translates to CASSLVRGGSGQETQYF.

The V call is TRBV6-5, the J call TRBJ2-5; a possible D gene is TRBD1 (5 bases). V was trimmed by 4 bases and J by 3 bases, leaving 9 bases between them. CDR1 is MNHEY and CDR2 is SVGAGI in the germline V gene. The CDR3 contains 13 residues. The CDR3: CASSLQDEETQYF. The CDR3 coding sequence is TGTGCCAGCAGTTTACAGGACGAAGAGACCCAGTACTTC.

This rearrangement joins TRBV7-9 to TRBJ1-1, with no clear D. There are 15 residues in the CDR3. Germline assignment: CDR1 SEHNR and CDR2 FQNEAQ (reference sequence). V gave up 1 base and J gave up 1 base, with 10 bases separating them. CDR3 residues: CASSLGVGENTEAFF. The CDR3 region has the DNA TGTGCCAGCAGCTTAGGGGTGGGAGAGAACACTGAAGCTTTCTTT.

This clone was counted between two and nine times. The CDR3 DNA reads as TGTGCCAGCAGTGATTTCAACTCAGGGGCGAGGGAGCAGTACTTC. The encoded protein is CASSDFNSGAREQYF. This chain joins TRBV2 and TRBJ2-7, with TRBD1 as a possible D gene (6 bases). The CDR3 consists of 15 residues. Deletions cut 3 bases from V and 7 bases from J, with 19 bases between. Germline CDR1 SNHLY, CDR2 FYNNEI.

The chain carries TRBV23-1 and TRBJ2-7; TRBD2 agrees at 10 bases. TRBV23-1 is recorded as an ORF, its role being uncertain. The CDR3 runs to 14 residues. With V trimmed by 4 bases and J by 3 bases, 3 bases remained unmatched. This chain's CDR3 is CASSLGTSDYEQYF. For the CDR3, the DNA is TGCGCCAGCAGTCTCGGGACTAGCGACTACGAGCAGTACTTC.

The DNA of the CDR3 is TGTGCCAGCAGTTACTCGTCGGTTGTGGTCTCACCCCTCCACTTT. It is translated as CASSYSSVVVSPLHF. The chain joins TRBV6-6 to TRBJ1-6; no firm D call. The CDR3 has 15 residues. Germline CDR1 reads MNHNY; CDR2 reads SVGAGI (reference sequence). The V end lost 0 bases, the J end lost 10 bases, and 13 bases lay between the germline ends.

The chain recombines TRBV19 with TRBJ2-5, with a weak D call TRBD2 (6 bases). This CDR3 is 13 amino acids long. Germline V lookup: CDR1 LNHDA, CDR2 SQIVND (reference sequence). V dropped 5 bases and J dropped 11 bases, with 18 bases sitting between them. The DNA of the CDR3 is TGTGCCAGTAGTCGGCTGGGCAGCGCGGGGCAGTACTTC. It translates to CASSRLGSAGQYF.

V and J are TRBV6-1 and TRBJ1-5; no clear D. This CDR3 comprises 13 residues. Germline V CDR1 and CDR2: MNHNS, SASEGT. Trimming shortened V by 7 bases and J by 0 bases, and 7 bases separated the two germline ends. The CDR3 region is CASNPISNQPQHF. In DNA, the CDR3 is TGTGCCAGCAATCCTATTAGCAATCAGCCCCAGCATTTT.

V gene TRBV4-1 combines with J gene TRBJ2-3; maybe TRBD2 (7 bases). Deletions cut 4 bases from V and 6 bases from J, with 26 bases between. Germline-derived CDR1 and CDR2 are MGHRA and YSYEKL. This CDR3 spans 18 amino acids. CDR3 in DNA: TGCGCCAGCAGCCTCCTCCTCTCTTCGGGGGGCCCAGGGGATACGCAGTATTTT. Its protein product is CASSLLLSSGGPGDTQYF.

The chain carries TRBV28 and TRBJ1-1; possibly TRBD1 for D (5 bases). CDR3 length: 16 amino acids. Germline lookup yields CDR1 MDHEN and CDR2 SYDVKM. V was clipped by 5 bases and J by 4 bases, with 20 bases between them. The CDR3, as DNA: TGTGCCAGCAGTCCCCTTTGGCAGGGTTCGAGCACTGAAGCTTTCTTT. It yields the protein CASSPLWQGSSTEAFF. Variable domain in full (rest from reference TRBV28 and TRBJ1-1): DVKVTQSSRYLVKRTGEKVFLECVQDMDHENMFWYRQDPGLGLRLIYFSYDVKMKEKGDIPEGYSVSREKKERFSLILESASTNQTSMYLCASSPLWQGSSTEAFFGQGTRLTVV.

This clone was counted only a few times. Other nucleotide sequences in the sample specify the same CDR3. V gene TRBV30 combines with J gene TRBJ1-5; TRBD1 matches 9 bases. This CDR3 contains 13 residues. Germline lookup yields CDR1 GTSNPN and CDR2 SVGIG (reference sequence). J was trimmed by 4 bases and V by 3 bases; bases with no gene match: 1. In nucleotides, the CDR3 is TGTGCCTGGAGCGGACAGGGGAATCAGCCCCAGCATTTT. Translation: CAWSGQGNQPQHF.